The entry below describes one TCR beta chain. A much larger clone lies one base from this, so it may be a read error. This sample is drawn from a study of CDR3 diversity in severe acne. This CDR3 region has 15 residues. V dropped 7 bases and J dropped 5; count of bases not matched to a gene: 12. Germline CDR1 reads MNHNS; CDR2 reads SASEGT. TCRdb re-derived calls from the PCR reads in MiXCR, one entry per CDR3 protein. The sample consists of 84,000 or so distinct CDR3 sequences, 48% of them appearing once. The source is a male donor in good health, serving as a control. The chain recombines TRBV6-1 with TRBJ2-5; TRBD1 matches at 8 bases. Sequenced input: blood. The CDR3 reads CASTTYDRGEETQYF. CDR3 nucleotides: TGTGCCAGCACTACCTACGACAGGGGAGAGGAGACCCAGTACTTC.